In its sample, the clone carrying this T cell receptor beta chain was seen a few times. Antigen specificity is unknown. The length of the CDR3 is 17 residues. Germline V gene sequence: CDR1 SGHTA, CDR2 FQGNSA. Trimming removed 1 base at V and 0 bases at J, with 13 bases between. The record originates from a study of T cell repertoires in cytomegalovirus infection. TCRdb reprocessed the reads via MiXCR and lists one record per CDR3 protein. The sample shows around 710,000 distinct CDR3 sequences, about 27% of them seen only once. The clonotype comes from a human donor in good health (CMV status not recorded). Some clones in this sample may be carry-over from other donors' samples. The rearrangement links TRBV7-2 to TRBJ2-1; no reliable D call. The material was cultured CD8+ T cells from PBMCs, obtained from culture after CMV antigen stimulation. This chain's CDR3 is CASSLGRARRSYNEQFF. The CDR3 DNA follows: TGTGCCAGCAGCTTAGGGCGAGCGAGGCGCTCCTACAATGAGCAGTTCTTC.